This TCR beta chain comes out of a study of T-cell memory formation after mild COVID-19. Points from the study as a whole: There were some responding clones in pre-infection memory, which suggested that cross-reactive memory had joined.

To note about this clonotype: Its antigen is not known.

5'RACE, which relied on constant-segment primers, yielded TCR alpha and TCR beta cDNA libraries carrying sample barcodes and UMIs. In TCRdb, the 5' RACE reads were re-called with MiXCR into one record per CDR3 protein. The top ten clones hold around 22% of a sample with around 310,000 distinct CDR3 sequences, about a sixth of them seen once. Trimming shortened V by 4 bases and J by 2 bases, and 15 bases separated the two germline ends. The CDR3 covers 15 residues. Germline CDR1 reads SGHRS; CDR2 reads YFSETQ. This chain uses TRBV5-1 with TRBJ1-2; weak D call: TRBD1 (6 bases). The sample taken for sequencing was PBMCs or a T cell subset sorted from them (not recorded which). This TCR came from a man in his late teens or twenties who had mild COVID-19 (a few samples of this study predate the infection). Cell type and time point are not known. The CDR3 sequence is CASSPDGQWNYGYTF. The CDR3 DNA reads TGCGCCAGCAGCCCGGACGGACAGTGGAACTATGGCTACACCTTC.